Following are 14 T cell receptor beta chains from one sample sequenced in a study of T cell repertoires in cytomegalovirus infection. Their antigen targets remain unknown. TCRdb recomputed calls from the reads with MiXCR, one row per CDR3 protein. The sample lists about 46,000 distinct CDR3 sequences, approximately 22% occurring once. Source material: PBMCs, sequenced either directly or after in vitro stimulation (not recorded which). Receptors originate from a human donor in good health (CMV status not recorded). Some clones in this sample may be carry-over from other donors' samples.

The rearrangement links TRBV13 to TRBJ1-3; D is unclear. The CDR3 is made up of 15 amino acids. V was cut by 2 bases and J by 3 bases, with 11 bases left in between. Per germline, CDR1 PRHDT and CDR2 FYEKMQ (reference sequence). CDR3 residues: CASSLIQRFGNTIYF. The CDR3 bases are TGTGCCAGCAGCTTAATACAGCGTTTTGGAAACACCATATATTTT.

This clonotype showed up just a few times. The rearrangement joins TRBV11-3 to TRBJ2-2, with D maybe TRBD2 (5 bases). The CDR3 covers 12 residues. Trimming took 5 bases from V and 5 from J, leaving 6 bases between them. From germline, CDR1 is SGHNT and CDR2 YENEEA. CDR3 residues: CASSRGTGELFF. The CDR3 DNA is TGTGCCAGCAGCCGAGGGACCGGGGAGCTGTTTTTT.

Comment on this clonotype: An end of the junction differs from the germline gene, which may be a read error. The chain carries TRBV2 and TRBJ1-2, with D hard to call. Germline V gene sequence: CDR1 SNHLY, CDR2 FYNNEI. The CDR3 totals 13 residues. CDR3 in amino acids: CTSSDQPTHGYTF. The CDR3 DNA reads TGTACCAGCAGTGATCAGCCGACACATGGCTACACCTTC.

This clonotype was seen more than once but under ten times. CDR3 loop: CASSPSGQIDNEQFF. CDR3 DNA: TGTGCCAGTAGTCCCTCCGGACAGATAGACAATGAGCAGTTCTTC. This chain joins TRBV19 and TRBJ2-1; a weak D match, TRBD1 (6 bases). The V gene lost 5 bases and the J gene lost 5 bases, with 16 bases spanning the gap. CDR1 is LNHDA, CDR2 SQIVND, per germline (reference sequence). The CDR3 contains 15 residues.

This chain links TRBV7-2 with TRBJ2-1; TRBD2 matches at 13 bases. The V gene end was trimmed by 1 base and the J gene end by 8 bases; junction bases not matched to a gene: 8. Germline assignment: CDR1 SGHTA and CDR2 FQGNSA. The CDR3 has 17 residues. The CDR3 region has the DNA TGTGCCAGCAGCTTAGTCCGAACTAGCGGGAGGGCCCATGAGCAGTTCTTC. Translating it yields CASSLVRTSGRAHEQFF. Supplemented by reference TRBV7-2 and TRBJ2-1, the full variable domain reads GAGVSQSPSNKVTEKGKDVELRCDPISGHTALYWYRQSLGQGLEFLIYFQGNSAPDKSGLPSDRFSAERTGGSVSTLTIQRTQQEDSAVYLCASSLVRTSGRAHEQFFGPGTRLTVL.

The V call is TRBV7-9, the J call TRBJ2-3; possibly TRBD1 for D (6 bases). Trimming shortened V by 0 bases and J by 0 bases, and 10 bases separated the two germline ends. Per germline, CDR1 SEHNR and CDR2 FQNEAQ (reference sequence). CDR3 length: 16 residues. DNA for the CDR3: TGTGCCAGCAGCTTAGCGGGGGCAGCAAGCACAGATACGCAGTATTTT. Protein sequence: CASSLAGAASTDTQYF.

The chain couples TRBV6-2 or TRBV6-3 to TRBJ2-3, with D hard to call. V was trimmed by 7 bases and J by 6 bases, leaving 17 bases between them. Germline V CDR1 and CDR2: MNHEY, SVGEGT. This CDR3 has 14 residues. The CDR3 nucleotides read TGTGCCAGCATCAACACTGGGCCCCCGGATACGCAGTATTTT. Its protein product is CASINTGPPDTQYF.

The sample holds many counts of this clonotype. The gene calls are TRBV7-9 and TRBJ2-4; D tentatively fits TRBD1 or TRBD2 (5 bases each). V was trimmed by 5 bases and J by 2 bases, leaving 16 bases between them. The length of the CDR3 is 16 residues. Germline lookup yields CDR1 SEHNR and CDR2 FQNEAQ (reference sequence). CDR3 nucleotide sequence: TGTGCCAGCAGCGGAGAGAGGGGCCAAACCAAAAACATTCAGTACTTC. Protein product: CASSGERGQTKNIQYF.

The chain carries TRBV10-3 and TRBJ2-1, with D unresolved. The CDR3 extends over 15 amino acids. Trimming left V 0 bases short and J 4 bases short, with 10 bases between. Germline V gene lookup returns CDR1 ENHRY and CDR2 SYGVKD. CDR3 residues: CAISESAGKYNEQFF. Written as DNA, the CDR3 is TGTGCCATCAGTGAGTCGGCAGGCAAATACAATGAGCAGTTCTTC.

This clonotype was recorded many times. The chain combines TRBV7-8 with TRBJ2-1; D not resolved. Per the germline V gene, CDR1 is SGHVS and CDR2 is FQNEAQ. This CDR3 is built from 15 residues. Trimming left V 4 bases short and J 0 bases short, with 10 bases between. The CDR3 coding sequence is TGTGCCAGCAGCTCACACACTGGCTCCTACAATGAGCAGTTCTTC. As protein: CASSSHTGSYNEQFF.

Many counts were recorded for this clonotype. The V call is TRBV20-1, the J call TRBJ1-5; 7 nucleotides align to TRBD1. The CDR3 sequence is 13 residues long. Germline lookup yields CDR1 DFQATT and CDR2 SNEGSKA (reference sequence). V lost 6 bases and J lost 6; bases outside the gene matches: 8. In nucleotides, the CDR3 is TGCAGTGCAGTTACAGGGGCCGGTCAGCCCCAGCATTTT. As protein: CSAVTGAGQPQHF.

This clonotype is medium-sized (0.01 to 0.1%) in the sample. This sequence joins TRBV7-2 and TRBJ2-4; no clear D. Trimming stripped 3 bases from V and 0 bases from J, with 12 bases between. In germline, CDR1 is SGHTA, CDR2 FQGNSA. The CDR3 consists of 16 residues. The CDR3 coding sequence is TGTGCCAGCAGCTTGACCCAAGGGCTAGCCAAAAACATTCAGTACTTC. Translating gives CASSLTQGLAKNIQYF.

The chain has TRBV5-1 and TRBJ2-3; D might be TRBD1 (6 bases). Germline V gene lookup returns CDR1 SGHRS and CDR2 YFSETQ. The CDR3 covers 17 residues. V was pared by 3 bases and J by 0 bases, with 17 bases between. This CDR3 reads CASSSGQWAISTDTQYF. The CDR3 DNA follows: TGCGCCAGCAGCTCCGGACAGTGGGCGATTAGCACAGATACGCAGTATTTT. Full variable domain (missing parts from reference TRBV5-1 and TRBJ2-3): KAGVTQTPRYLIKTRGQQVTLSCSPISGHRSVSWYQQTPGQGLQFLFEYFSETQRNKGNFPGRFSGRQFSNSRSEMNVSTLELGDSALYLCASSSGQWAISTDTQYFGPGTRLTVL.

The chain recombines TRBV5-1 with TRBJ2-2, with D perhaps TRBD2 (6 bases). This CDR3 region has 16 residues. Germline CDR1 is SGHRS and CDR2 is YFSETQ. V lost 4 bases, J lost 1 base, and 14 bases lay in between. CDR3 in amino acids: CASSQNVGGNTGELFF. The CDR3 bases are TGCGCCAGCAGCCAAAATGTGGGAGGGAACACCGGGGAGCTGTTTTTT.